These T cell receptor beta chains were read from a single sample in a study of T-cell reconstitution after alpha-beta-depleted transplantation in children. TCRdb passed the PCR reads through MiXCR, listing each CDR3 protein once. In the table there are more than 15,000 distinct CDR3 sequences, around 5.8% of which are singletons. This sample comprised PBMCs, obtained before TCRalphabeta/CD19-depleted stem cell transplant. These receptor sequences come from a boy aged 5-17 years with acute lymphoblastic leukemia, due to receive a stem cell transplant. CDR3s include the opening cysteine and the closing phenylalanine or tryptophan. A D gene is named only where the DNA matches it firmly. Clone size, where shown, is once, few, many, or a class for clones that have expanded.

j_call,v_call,d_call,clone_size,cdr3_aa,cdr3_nt
TRBJ1-4,TRBV10-3,NA,many,CAIKPGLLRSEKLFF,TGTGCCATCAAACCGGGCCTTCTGCGGAGTGAAAAACTGTTTTTT
TRBJ2-1,TRBV30,NA,many,CAWNDGYNEQFF,TGTGCCTGGAACGACGGCTACAATGAGCAGTTCTTC
TRBJ1-1,TRBV7-8,NA,many,CASSLAGRLSLNTEAFF,TGTGCCAGCAGCTTAGCGGGCAGGTTGAGTCTGAACACTGAAGCTTTCTTT
TRBJ2-4,TRBV12-3/TRBV12-4,TRBD1,medium-sized,CASSRTGSSKNIQYF,TGTGCCAGCAGTCGGACAGGGAGTTCCAAAAACATTCAGTACTTC
TRBJ2-5,TRBV19,TRBD1,many,CASSTYGQAQETQYF,TGTGCCAGTAGTACCTACGGACAGGCCCAAGAGACCCAGTACTTC
TRBJ1-2,TRBV3-1,TRBD1,many,CASSPQIQGPGYTF,TGTGCCAGCAGCCCTCAAATACAGGGGCCTGGCTACACCTTC
TRBJ1-5,TRBV20-1,NA,few,CSAVRGGGQPQHF,TGCAGTGCCGTACGTGGTGGAGGACAGCCCCAGCATTTT
TRBJ1-1,TRBV19,TRBD1,many,CASSLLWDRGVPEAFF,TGTGCCAGTAGTTTGTTGTGGGACAGGGGAGTCCCTGAAGCTTTCTTT
TRBJ2-2,TRBV7-2,TRBD1,many,CASRPTGDTGELFF,TGTGCCAGCAGGCCCACAGGGGACACCGGGGAGCTGTTTTTT
TRBJ2-1,TRBV7-8,TRBD2,many,CASSLDWTSSYNERFF,TGTGCCAGCAGCTTAGACTGGACTAGCTCTTACAATGAGCGGTTCTTC
TRBJ2-7,TRBV10-1,TRBD2,medium-sized,CASRHFLAGHSYEQYF,TGCGCCAGCAGACACTTCCTAGCGGGACACTCCTACGAGCAGTACTTC
TRBJ1-1,TRBV18,NA,many,CASSRGKDTEAFF,TGTGCCAGCTCACGAGGGAAGGACACTGAAGCTTTCTTT
TRBJ2-5,TRBV4-2,TRBD2,many,CASSQVAGTSEGETQHF,TGTGCCAGCAGCCAAGTAGCGGGGACTAGCGAGGGAGAGACCCAGCACTTC
TRBJ2-7,TRBV19,NA,many,CASNWGSGEQYF,TGTGCCAGTAACTGGGGATCGGGAGAGCAGTACTTC
TRBJ1-1,TRBV24-1,NA,many,CATSDPAPLGGVYYRSFFF,TGTGCCACCAGTGACCCAGCCCCTCTAGGGGGGGTCTACTATCGAAGCTTTTTCTTT
TRBJ2-1,TRBV6-2/TRBV6-3,TRBD2,medium-sized,CASLRPLAGLDNEQFF,TGTGCCAGCCTCCGACCTTTAGCGGGGCTCGACAATGAGCAGTTCTTC
TRBJ2-3,TRBV12-3/TRBV12-4,NA,medium-sized,CASSPGPDTQYF,TGTGCCAGCAGTCCTGGCCCAGATACGCAGTATTTT
TRBJ1-3,TRBV6-5,NA,few,CASRYDSHSGNTIYF,TGTGCCAGCAGATACGACAGCCACTCTGGAAACACCATATATTTT
TRBJ2-4,TRBV4-3,NA,many,CASSQYRDGIQYF,TGCGCCAGCAGCCAGTACAGGGATGGCATTCAGTACTTC
TRBJ2-2,TRBV12-3/TRBV12-4,NA,medium-sized,CASRNTGELFF,TGTGCCAGCAGGAACACCGGGGAGCTGTTTTTT
TRBJ2-5,TRBV5-1,NA,many,CASSLSESQETQYF,TGCGCCAGCAGCTTAAGTGAGTCCCAAGAGACCCAGTACTTC
TRBJ2-5,TRBV20-1,TRBD2,medium-sized,CSASFGTSAQETQYF,TGCAGTGCGTCGTTTGGGACTAGCGCCCAAGAGACCCAGTACTTC
TRBJ2-1,TRBV3-1,TRBD2,many,CASSPGTSGGNEQFF,TGTGCCAGCAGCCCCGGGACTAGCGGGGGAAATGAGCAGTTCTTC
TRBJ1-4,TRBV2,TRBD1,once,CTCSKTRDRGDANEKLFF,TGTACCTGCAGCAAAACTCGGGACAGGGGAGATGCTAATGAAAAACTGTTTTTT
TRBJ2-2,TRBV12-3/TRBV12-4,TRBD2,many,CASSSNSGVNTGELFF,TGTGCCAGCAGTTCCAATAGCGGGGTAAACACCGGGGAGCTGTTTTTT
TRBJ2-7,TRBV7-6,NA,many,CASSHGREEEQYF,TGTGCCAGCAGCCACGGCAGGGAAGAAGAGCAGTACTTC
TRBJ2-1,TRBV13,NA,many,CASSPGVSGTSSYNEQFF,TGTGCCAGCAGCCCAGGGGTCAGCGGGACCTCCTCCTACAATGAGCAGTTCTTC
TRBJ2-1,TRBV7-9,TRBD2,many,CASSFQPGLATVEQFF,TGTGCCAGCAGCTTTCAGCCGGGACTAGCGACGGTTGAGCAGTTCTTC
TRBJ2-5,TRBV20-1,TRBD2,few,CCAREGLAAVQETQYF,TGCTGCGCTAGAGAAGGACTAGCGGCCGTCCAAGAGACCCAGTACTTC
TRBJ2-7,TRBV9,TRBD2,many,CASSSGRRGGDYEQYF,TGTGCCAGCAGTAGCGGGAGGCGCGGGGGGGACTACGAGCAGTACTTC
TRBJ1-1,TRBV6-2/TRBV6-3,NA,many,CASSSGTPIFRPEAFF,TGTGCCAGCAGTTCAGGAACACCGATATTCCGCCCGGAAGCTTTCTTT
TRBJ1-2,TRBV4-3,NA,many,CASSPGPASYGYTF,TGCGCCAGCAGCCCAGGTCCAGCCAGCTATGGCTACACCTTC
TRBJ2-7,TRBV6-2/TRBV6-3,NA,many,CASSYRQDYEQYF,TGTGCCAGCAGTTATAGACAGGACTACGAGCAGTACTTC
TRBJ2-7,TRBV12-2,NA,NA,CASRLTIGHYEQYF,TGTGCAAGTCGCTTAACGATAGGGCACTACGAGCAGTACTTC
TRBJ2-7,TRBV28,NA,many,CASSFHYLSSYEQYF,TGTGCCAGCAGTTTTCACTATTTAAGCTCCTACGAGCAGTACTTC
TRBJ1-3,TRBV6-5,NA,many,CASSVHRETGNTIYF,TGTGCCAGCAGTGTACACAGAGAAACTGGAAACACCATATATTTT
TRBJ2-3,TRBV20-1,TRBD1,medium-sized,CSAGLIQGSDTDTQYF,TGCAGTGCTGGACTGATACAGGGGTCTGACACAGATACGCAGTATTTT
TRBJ2-5,TRBV14,TRBD2,many,CASSPIAGGAETQYF,TGTGCCAGCAGCCCGATAGCGGGGGGCGCGGAGACCCAGTACTTC
TRBJ2-7,TRBV2,NA,many,CASSDLGVSKQYF,TGTGCCAGCAGTGATTTGGGGGTTTCCAAGCAGTACTTC
TRBJ1-1,TRBV18,TRBD1,many,CASYGTANTEAFF,TGTGCCAGCTACGGGACAGCGAACACTGAAGCTTTCTTT
TRBJ2-1,TRBV3-1,NA,NA,CASSQPGPCYNEQFF,TGTGCCAGCAGCCAGCCCGGCCCTTGCTACAATGAGCAGTTCTTC
TRBJ1-1,TRBV6-1,NA,medium-sized,CASSETAMNTEAFF,TGTGCCAGCAGTGAGACAGCAATGAACACTGAAGCTTTCTTT
TRBJ1-3,TRBV12-3/TRBV12-4,NA,many,CASTLQVSGNTIYF,TGTGCCAGCACCCTCCAGGTCTCTGGAAACACCATATATTTT
TRBJ1-5,TRBV20-1,NA,many,CSAGGRSRQPQHF,TGCAGTGCCGGGGGGAGGTCTCGTCAGCCCCAGCATTTT
TRBJ2-7,TRBV28,TRBD1,many,CASRGQVHSYEQYF,TGTGCCAGCAGAGGACAGGTCCACTCCTACGAGCAGTACTTC
TRBJ2-2,TRBV20-1,TRBD1,many,CSAVDRTETGELFF,TGCAGTGCTGTGGACAGGACCGAGACCGGGGAGCTGTTTTTT
TRBJ1-5,TRBV7-2,NA,many,CASSLIGGVNQPQHF,TGTGCCAGCAGCTTAATAGGGGGGGTCAATCAGCCCCAGCATTTT
TRBJ2-7,TRBV12-3/TRBV12-4,TRBD2,many,CAISLNRLAGDAGYEQYF,TGTGCCATCAGTTTAAACCGACTAGCGGGGGACGCCGGATACGAGCAGTACTTC
TRBJ2-7,TRBV7-9,NA,many,CASSFSSGMSSYEQYF,TGTGCCAGCAGCTTTTCTTCCGGGATGAGCTCCTACGAGCAGTACTTC
TRBJ2-1,TRBV7-9,NA,many,CASSITFNEQFF,TGTGCCAGCAGTATTACCTTCAATGAGCAGTTCTTC
TRBJ2-1,TRBV4-2,TRBD2,many,CASSLDAGTSGYNEQFF,TGTGCCAGCAGTCTTGATGCCGGGACTAGCGGTTACAATGAGCAGTTCTTC
TRBJ2-6,TRBV2,TRBD1,many,CASSEAYVDRVSGANVLTF,TGTGCCAGCAGTGAAGCTTACGTGGACAGGGTCTCTGGGGCCAACGTCCTGACTTTC
TRBJ2-7,TRBV7-2,TRBD2,many,CASSLGGTSGSYEQYF,TGTGCCAGCAGCTTAGGGGGGACTAGCGGGAGCTACGAGCAGTACTTC
TRBJ2-2,TRBV7-8,NA,many,CASSPDGGYTGELFF,TGTGCCAGCAGCCCGGACGGGGGTTACACCGGGGAGCTGTTTTTT
TRBJ1-1,TRBV27,NA,many,CASRTTPWTNTEAFF,TGTGCCAGCAGAACAACTCCCTGGACGAACACTGAAGCTTTCTTT
TRBJ2-7,TRBV28,TRBD2,many,CASSFTTLAGGSYEQYF,TGTGCCAGCAGTTTTACTACCTTAGCGGGAGGGAGCTACGAGCAGTACTTC
TRBJ2-7,TRBV6-6,NA,many,CASSYGDTYEQYF,TGTGCCAGCAGTTACGGGGATACATACGAGCAGTACTTC
TRBJ1-3,TRBV28,NA,many,CASSFGVNTIYF,TGTGCCAGCAGTTTCGGGGTAAACACCATATATTTT
TRBJ1-1,TRBV2,NA,many,CASSEQDYTEAFF,TGTGCCAGCAGTGAGCAGGATTACACTGAAGCTTTCTTT
TRBJ1-4,TRBV7-9,NA,many,CASSFLGVEEKLFF,TGTGCCAGCAGCTTCTTAGGGGTCGAGGAAAAACTGTTTTTT